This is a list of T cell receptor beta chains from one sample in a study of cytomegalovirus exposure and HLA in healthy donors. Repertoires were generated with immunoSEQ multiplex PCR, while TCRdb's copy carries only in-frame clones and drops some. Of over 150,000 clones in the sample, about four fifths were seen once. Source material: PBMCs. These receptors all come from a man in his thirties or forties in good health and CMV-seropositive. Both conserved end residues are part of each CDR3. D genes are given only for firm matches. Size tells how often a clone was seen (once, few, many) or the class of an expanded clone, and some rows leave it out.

CDR3: CASSLRGVGNTIYF
DNA: TGTGCCAGCAGTTTGCGGGGGGTTGGAAACACCATATATTTT
J: TRBJ1-3
V: TRBV5-4
size: .
D: .

CDR3: CASSQAPFRGEQPQHF
DNA: TGCGCCAGCAGCCAAGCCCCATTCAGGGGGGAACAGCCCCAGCATTTT
J: TRBJ1-5
V: TRBV4-1
size: few
D: TRBD1

CDR3: CATIKAGTYEQYF
DNA: TGTGCCACCATCAAGGCGGGTACCTACGAGCAGTACTTC
J: TRBJ2-7
V: TRBV28
size: .
D: .

CDR3: CASSLRLGGALGNEQFF
DNA: TGTGCCAGCAGTCTTCGCCTCGGGGGGGCCCTAGGGAATGAGCAGTTCTTC
J: TRBJ2-1
V: TRBV7-7
size: .
D: TRBD2

CDR3: CASTPGEGIYGYTF
DNA: TGTGCCAGCACTCCGGGGGAGGGAATCTATGGCTACACCTTC
J: TRBJ1-2
V: TRBV7-9
size: .
D: .

CDR3: CASTAGGETQYF
DNA: TGCGCCAGCACCGCCGGGGGAGAGACCCAGTACTTC
J: TRBJ2-5
V: TRBV5-1
size: .
D: .

CDR3: CASSLIGGSGELFF
DNA: TGTGCCAGCAGTTTAATCGGGGGTTCTGGGGAGCTGTTTTTT
J: TRBJ2-2
V: TRBV28
size: once
D: .

CDR3: CASTPGIASSYEQYF
DNA: TGTGCCAGCACCCCGGGGATAGCGAGCTCCTACGAGCAGTACTTC
J: TRBJ2-7
V: TRBV7-6
size: .
D: .

CDR3: CATHRGTSTDTQYF
DNA: TGCGCCACCCACCGGGGGACTAGCACAGATACGCAGTATTTT
J: TRBJ2-3
V: TRBV5-1
size: .
D: .

CDR3: CASSAGYSNQPQHF
DNA: TGTGCCAGCAGCGCAGGATATAGCAATCAGCCCCAGCATTTT
J: TRBJ1-5
V: TRBV9
size: .
D: .

CDR3: CASSLVSLETDTQYF
DNA: TGCGCCAGCAGCTTGGTTAGCTTAGAGACAGATACGCAGTATTTT
J: TRBJ2-3
V: TRBV5-1
size: .
D: .

CDR3: CASSEARSGDTQYF
DNA: TGTGCCAGCAGTGAAGCCCGTAGTGGAGATACGCAGTATTTT
J: TRBJ2-3
V: TRBV2
size: .
D: .

CDR3: CASSLTGTSGPQETQYF
DNA: TGCGCCAGCAGCTTGACCGGGACTAGCGGTCCCCAAGAGACCCAGTACTTC
J: TRBJ2-5
V: TRBV5-1
size: .
D: TRBD2

CDR3: CASSIGTGMNTEAFF
DNA: TGTGCCAGTAGTATCGGTACAGGGATGAACACTGAAGCTTTCTTT
J: TRBJ1-1
V: TRBV19
size: .
D: .

CDR3: CASRLAGAEQYF
DNA: TGTGCCAGCAGGCTAGCGGGAGCCGAGCAGTACTTC
J: TRBJ2-7
V: TRBV6-1
size: medium-sized
D: TRBD2

CDR3: CASSPLGTNNEQFF
DNA: TGTGCCAGCAGCCCCCTCGGGACTAACAATGAGCAGTTCTTC
J: TRBJ2-1
V: TRBV9
size: .
D: TRBD2

CDR3: CASSLGSGNQPQHF
DNA: TGTGCCAGCAGCTTGGGATCGGGCAATCAGCCCCAGCATTTT
J: TRBJ1-5
V: TRBV5-6
size: .
D: .

CDR3: CASSESTGVYNEQFF
DNA: TGCGCCAGCAGTGAGTCAACGGGAGTGTACAATGAGCAGTTCTTC
J: TRBJ2-1
V: TRBV10-1
size: .
D: .

CDR3: CASSAGQGNGANVLTF
DNA: TGCGCCAGCAGTGCGGGACAGGGGAACGGGGCCAACGTCCTGACTTTC
J: TRBJ2-6
V: TRBV10-2
size: .
D: TRBD1